One T cell receptor beta chain is described in this entry. This entry belongs to a study of CD8 T cells in Susac syndrome. When the RNA was reverse transcribed, random hexamers were used with an input of about 0.5 to 1 ug. MiXCR, applied by TCRdb to the immunoSEQ multiplex PCR reads, yields one record per CDR3 protein. The data show some 130,000 distinct CDR3 sequences, with 94% seen just once and around 0.13% held by the top ten. Trimming took off 8 bases at V and 6 bases at J, with 14 bases between the two ends. The germline CDR1 and CDR2 sequences are SNHLY and FYNNEI. The CDR3 totals 13 residues. The chain uses TRBV2 and TRBJ1-5; D is possibly TRBD1 (6 bases). This sequence was found in a human donor with multiple sclerosis. Sample: CD4+ T cells from PBMCs. CDR3 nucleotide sequence: TGTGCCAGCCAAGGTCAGGGGAGTCAGCCCCAGCATTTT. It encodes CASQGQGSQPQHF.